The rows below give T cell receptor beta chains drawn from one sample of a study of shared clonotypes between healthy human individuals. The assay was immunoSEQ multiplex PCR, and TCRdb's table has in-frame clones only and misses some. This sample has over a million clones, with around 78% found just once. Specimen: memory CD4+ T cells from PBMCs. The receptors originated from a man between 18 and 29 years old in good health. Some clones in this sample may be carry-over from other donors' samples. Each CDR3 is given with its conserved first and last residue. A D gene is named only where the DNA matches it firmly. For some rows the clone size is stated as once, few or many, or as a class when expanded; others skip it.

-	TRBV7-9	15	-	TRBJ2-3	TGTGCCAGCAGCCCCGGGTTGGGGGCCTGGGATACGCAGTATTTT	CASSPGLGAWDTQYF
-	TRBV5-1	16	TRBD1	TRBJ2-5	TGCGCCAGCAGCTTTTGGGCCCAGGGGGCAGGAGAGACCCAGTACTTC	CASSFWAQGAGETQYF
-	TRBV19	15	-	TRBJ1-4	TGTGCCAGTAGTATAAGTCGGCAGAGAAGTGAAAAACTGTTTTTT	CASSISRQRSEKLFF
many	TRBV10-3	16	TRBD1	TRBJ2-4	TGTGCCATCAGGGACCCTCGGGACAGGGAGACGAACATTCAGTACTTC	CAIRDPRDRETNIQYF
-	TRBV7-8	12	-	TRBJ2-5	TGTGCCAGCAGCTTACTTAAAGAGACCCAGTACTTC	CASSLLKETQYF
-	TRBV5-1	15	-	TRBJ2-3	TGCGCCAGCAGCCTGGACCCCCCCATCACAGATACGCAGTATTTT	CASSLDPPITDTQYF
few	TRBV5-4	14	-	TRBJ2-5	TGTGCCAGCTCCCGGGACTTCTCTCGAGAGACCCAGTACTTC	CASSRDFSRETQYF
-	TRBV18	12	-	TRBJ2-7	TGTGCCAGCTCACCGAAAGGGAAAGAGCAGTACTTC	CASSPKGKEQYF
-	TRBV4-1	15	-	TRBJ2-1	TGCGCCAGCAGCCAAGAGGAGGGATCGTACAATGAGCAGTTCTTC	CASSQEEGSYNEQFF
once	TRBV28	14	-	TRBJ2-7	TGTGCCAGCAGTTTAACGCAGGAGTCCTACGAGCAGTACTTC	CASSLTQESYEQYF
-	TRBV18	14	-	TRBJ2-1	TGTGCCAGCTCAACCCTGGGAAGTCTAGGTGAGCAGTTCTTC	CASSTLGSLGEQFF
few	TRBV11-2	13	-	TRBJ1-2	TGTGCCAGCAGCCCCGGACAGAACTATGGCTACACCTTC	CASSPGQNYGYTF
once	TRBV5-4	13	TRBD2	TRBJ2-5	TGTGCCAGCAGCCCCCTAGCGGAAGAGACCCAGTACTTC	CASSPLAEETQYF
-	TRBV19	19	-	TRBJ2-4	TGTGCCAGTAGTCCGAAAGATCTGTCGGGGGATTGGGCCAAAAACATTCAGTACTTC	CASSPKDLSGDWAKNIQYF
-	TRBV9	13	-	TRBJ1-2	TGTGCCAGCAGCGTAGTGGAGGGGGGCGGCTACACCTTC	CASSVVEGGGYTF
-	TRBV11-2	14	-	TRBJ1-6	TGTGCCAGCAGCTTAGATTTAGGGTATTCACCCCTCCACTTT	CASSLDLGYSPLHF
-	TRBV27	15	TRBD1	TRBJ1-5	TGTGCCAGCAGTTTACGCAGGGGGGGAAATCAGCCCCAGCATTTT	CASSLRRGGNQPQHF
-	TRBV11-3	17	-	TRBJ2-6	TGTGCCAGCAGCTCCCAGGGGTCCCGCTCTGGGGCCAACGTCCTGACTTTC	CASSSQGSRSGANVLTF
-	TRBV11-3	16	TRBD2	TRBJ2-1	TGTGCCAGCAGCTTAGAGGGCGGGAGGGGCTACAATGAGCAGTTCTTC	CASSLEGGRGYNEQFF
-	TRBV27	14	TRBD1	TRBJ2-7	TGTGCCAGCAGCAAAAGACAGGGGGCCTACGAGCAGTACTTC	CASSKRQGAYEQYF
-	TRBV5-4	16	TRBD1	TRBJ2-5	TGTGCCAGCAGCCATCCGGGACAGGGGATTAGAGAGACCCAGTACTTC	CASSHPGQGIRETQYF
-	TRBV6-6	15	-	TRBJ1-2	TGTGCCAGCAGTAAAACAGGTATGCGGCTCTATGGCTACACCTTC	CASSKTGMRLYGYTF
-	TRBV5-1	15	-	TRBJ2-5	TGCGCCAGCAGCCTTAGCGGGACAGCGTCAGAGACCCAGTACTTC	CASSLSGTASETQYF
-	TRBV2	17	-	TRBJ1-5	TGTGCCAGCATGGCGGACCCCATTAAGCGGAGCAATCAGCCCCAGCATTTT	CASMADPIKRSNQPQHF
-	TRBV7-6	15	-	TRBJ2-7	TGTGCCAGCAGCTCATTACCGGGACCCGGTTACGAGCAGTACTTC	CASSSLPGPGYEQYF
few	TRBV7-8	16	-	TRBJ2-2	TGTGCCAGCAGCCAAGGGAGACGAGGGAACACCGGGGAGCTGTTTTTT	CASSQGRRGNTGELFF
-	TRBV7-2	16	-	TRBJ2-7	TGTGCCAGCAGCCAGGGGCTACTAGGGGAACACTACGAGCAGTACTTC	CASSQGLLGEHYEQYF
-	TRBV10-3	14	TRBD1	TRBJ1-1	TGTGCCATCAGTACGACAGGGCCGGACACTGAAGCTTTCTTT	CAISTTGPDTEAFF
once	TRBV5-1	14	-	TRBJ1-4	TGCGCCAGCAGCTTGGAAAGGATGAATGAAAAACTGTTTTTT	CASSLERMNEKLFF
-	TRBV28	15	TRBD2	TRBJ2-7	TGTGCCAGCACCCGCGGGGGGACTAATTCCTACGAGCAGTACTTC	CASTRGGTNSYEQYF
-	TRBV2	14	-	TRBJ1-1	TGTGCCAGCAGTGAAGCTGTAAGACTGACTGAAGCTTTCTTT	CASSEAVRLTEAFF
-	TRBV5-6	14	-	TRBJ2-5	TGTGCCAGCAGCTACTCTAGACAGTTGGAGACCCAGTACTTC	CASSYSRQLETQYF
-	TRBV5-1	13	-	TRBJ2-1	TGCGCCAGCAGCGTAGCTAGCTCCAATGAGCAGTTCTTC	CASSVASSNEQFF
-	TRBV30	13	-	TRBJ2-5	TGTGCCTGGAGCAACCGGGGCCGATCGGTACAGTACTTC	CAWSNRGRSVQYF
-	TRBV5-1	14	TRBD2	TRBJ2-1	TGCGCCAGCAGCTCGCTAGCGGGAGTCGATGAGCAGTTCTTC	CASSSLAGVDEQFF
few	TRBV7-2	13	TRBD1	TRBJ2-3	TGTGCCAGCGGGGGACAGATCACAGATACGCAGTATTTT	CASGGQITDTQYF
-	TRBV2	13	TRBD1	TRBJ1-1	TGTGCCAGCAGTGGGGGACAGGGGGGAAAAGCTTTCTTT	CASSGGQGGKAFF
-	TRBV6-5	16	TRBD1	TRBJ2-1	TGTGCCAGCAGTTACGTTCGTGGACAGGGAAGGAATGAGCAGTTCTTC	CASSYVRGQGRNEQFF
-	TRBV10-2	14	TRBD2	TRBJ2-7	TGCGCCAGCGCGGATCCTAGCGGGCTCTACGAGCAGTACTTC	CASADPSGLYEQYF
-	TRBV6-1	11	-	TRBJ2-3	TGTGCCAGCAGTGAGCGGGATACGCAGTATTTT	CASSERDTQYF
-	TRBV25-1	13	-	TRBJ2-3	TGTGCCAGCAGTGTTGCCCCGGGAGATACGCAGTATTTT	CASSVAPGDTQYF
-	TRBV20-1	11	-	TRBJ1-3	TGCAGTGGCACGAGGGGAAACACCATATATTTT	CSGTRGNTIYF
once	TRBV28	12	-	TRBJ2-1	TGTGCCAGCAGCTCCTTGCAGATAGCGCAGTTCTTC	CASSSLQIAQFF
few	TRBV10-3	19	-	TRBJ1-3	TGTGCCATCAGTGAGTCGGAAGGCAGGTCATTCACTTCTGGAAACACCATATATTTT	CAISESEGRSFTSGNTIYF
many	TRBV6-5	13	-	TRBJ1-2	TGTGCCAGCAGGCTAAGCTCCCTCTATGGCTACACCTTC	CASRLSSLYGYTF
-	TRBV9	13	-	TRBJ2-3	TGTGCCAGCAGCGTAGCAGGTGGGCGGGGGCAGTATTTT	CASSVAGGRGQYF
-	TRBV19	15	TRBD1	TRBJ2-2	TGTGCCAGTAGTACGGACAGGAAGAACACCGGGGAGCTGTTTTTT	CASSTDRKNTGELFF
-	TRBV10-1	14	TRBD2	TRBJ2-1	TGCGCCAGCAGTCACGGACTAGCTGCAAATGAGCAGTTCTTC	CASSHGLAANEQFF
once	TRBV28	15	-	TRBJ2-5	TGTGCCAGCAGTTTTAAGGGAAGAGCGCAAGAGACCCAGTACTTC	CASSFKGRAQETQYF
many	TRBV6-5	12	-	TRBJ1-2	TGTGCCAGCAGACACCCCACAAGAGGCTACACCTTC	CASRHPTRGYTF
-	TRBV28	14	-	TRBJ1-5	TGTGCCAGCAGCCTCAGACAGAGCAATCAGCCCCAGCATTTT	CASSLRQSNQPQHF
-	TRBV28	13	-	TRBJ2-3	TGTGCCAGCATGGGCACTAGCACAGATACGCAGTATTTT	CASMGTSTDTQYF
-	TRBV4-3	21	TRBD2	TRBJ2-1	TGCGCCAGCAGCCAGGTTCGAGGGACTAGCGGGAGGGCCGTAAGCTACAATGAGCAGTTCTTC	CASSQVRGTSGRAVSYNEQFF
-	TRBV5-1	14	-	TRBJ1-4	TGCGCCAGCAGCTTGTTGGGCGCACGGGAAAAACTGTTTTTT	CASSLLGAREKLFF
-	TRBV7-6	20	TRBD2	TRBJ2-7	TGTGCCAGCAGCTTAGTCAGGGGGGGACTAGCGGGAGCCGGCTCCTACGAGCAGTACTTC	CASSLVRGGLAGAGSYEQYF
-	TRBV18	14	-	TRBJ2-2	TGTGCCAGCTCACCAGTCCGAACGACCGGGGAGCTGTTTTTT	CASSPVRTTGELFF
-	TRBV27	12	-	TRBJ2-4	TGTGCCAGCAGTAAGGAACAAAACATTCAGTACTTC	CASSKEQNIQYF
few	TRBV7-8	15	-	TRBJ1-5	TGTGCCAGCAGCTTAGAGTGGGGGGGTCGCCAGCCCCAGCATTTT	CASSLEWGGRQPQHF
-	TRBV5-1	20	TRBD1	TRBJ1-3	TGCGCCAGCAGCTTGGGTCCGGACAGGGGGCCAAACCTTTCTGGAAACACCATATATTTT	CASSLGPDRGPNLSGNTIYF